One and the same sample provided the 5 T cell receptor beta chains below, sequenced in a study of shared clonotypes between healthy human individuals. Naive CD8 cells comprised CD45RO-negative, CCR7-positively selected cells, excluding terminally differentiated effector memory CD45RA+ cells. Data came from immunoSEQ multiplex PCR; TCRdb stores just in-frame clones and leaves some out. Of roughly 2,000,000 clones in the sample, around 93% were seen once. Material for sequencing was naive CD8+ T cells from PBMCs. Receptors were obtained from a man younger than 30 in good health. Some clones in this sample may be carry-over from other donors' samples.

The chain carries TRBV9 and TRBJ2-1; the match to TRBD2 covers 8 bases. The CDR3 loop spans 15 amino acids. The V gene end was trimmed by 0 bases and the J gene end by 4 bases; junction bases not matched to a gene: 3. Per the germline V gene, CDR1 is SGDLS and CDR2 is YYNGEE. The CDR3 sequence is CASSVGSGVYNEQFF. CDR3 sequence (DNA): TGTGCCAGCAGCGTAGGTAGCGGGGTATACAATGAGCAGTTCTTC.

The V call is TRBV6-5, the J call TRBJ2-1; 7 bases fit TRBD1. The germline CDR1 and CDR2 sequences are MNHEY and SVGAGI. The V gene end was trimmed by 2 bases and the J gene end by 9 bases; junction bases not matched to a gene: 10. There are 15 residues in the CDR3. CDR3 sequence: CASSYTWDSPAEQFF. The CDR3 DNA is TGTGCCAGCAGTTACACCTGGGACAGCCCAGCTGAGCAGTTCTTC.

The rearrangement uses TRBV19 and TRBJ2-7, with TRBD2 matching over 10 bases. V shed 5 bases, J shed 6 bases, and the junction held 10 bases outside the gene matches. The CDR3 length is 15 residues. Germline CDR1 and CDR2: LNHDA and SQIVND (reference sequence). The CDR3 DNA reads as TGTGCCAGTAGTGTCATTCTAGCGGGAGCCCCCGAGCAGTACTTC. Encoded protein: CASSVILAGAPEQYF.

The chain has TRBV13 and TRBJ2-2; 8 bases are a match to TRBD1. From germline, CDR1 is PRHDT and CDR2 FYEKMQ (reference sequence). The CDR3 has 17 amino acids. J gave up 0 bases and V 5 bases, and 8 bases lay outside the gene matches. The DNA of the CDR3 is TGTGCCAGCAGCCCGCGGACAGGGACCTCGAACACCGGGGAGCTGTTTTTT. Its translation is CASSPRTGTSNTGELFF.

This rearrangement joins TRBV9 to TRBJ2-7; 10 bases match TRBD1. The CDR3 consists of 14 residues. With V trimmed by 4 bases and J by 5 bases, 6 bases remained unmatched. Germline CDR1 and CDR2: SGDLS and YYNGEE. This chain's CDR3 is CASSTGTGADEQYF. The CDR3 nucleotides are TGTGCCAGCAGCACCGGGACAGGGGCGGACGAGCAGTACTTC.